This T cell receptor beta chain was retrieved from a study of cytomegalovirus exposure and HLA in healthy donors (dated by TCRdb to about 2017). For the wider study: In an earlier analysis of 550 to 750 of the donors, 276 Gb of sequence data and 100 million or so unique TCR beta sequences from 150 million to 200 million T cells were reported. About 280 gigabases of sequencing data and approximately 93 million unique TCR sequences were included in an early release covering several hundred HLA-typed donors. Of the approximately 400 genotyped donors, 75% to 85% were placed in the genetic ancestry cluster associated with self-reported Caucasian donors. The study aimed to test whether signatures of past pathogen exposure could be identified by cataloging public T cell receptors. The study used immunosequencing to profile the T cell repertoires of under 700 subjects and linked those repertoires to cytomegalovirus serostatus. A separate validation cohort of about 110 different subjects was used in addition to the roughly 700-subject first cohort. To predict cytomegalovirus infection status, the study brought together high-throughput TCR immunosequencing, statistical association of individual TCRs with disease status, and machine learning. To study patterns of TCR occurrence, a later analysis re-analyzed previously published TCR beta repertoires from 650 to 750 donors and added high-resolution HLA genotyping. Rather than using new phenotypic data, the later analysis identified candidate immune exposures from TCR beta sequences and from how often those sequences occurred across donors. An earlier analysis of some 500 of the donors used high-throughput TCR beta sequencing to judge whether each TCR beta V gene segment behaved as functional or pseudogenic. Donor age, sex, ethnicity and CMV serostatus were compiled together with the repertoire data. Genome-wide SNP genotypes for about three fifths of the roughly 670 donors were used in a later genetic analysis, which treated that subset as a discovery cohort. All discovery cohort repertoires had been generated using a single sequencing platform. Both class I and class II loci were covered by HLA typing, at four-digit resolution. Typing coverage differed by locus: A, B, C, DRB1 and DQB1 were typed in roughly 620-630 donors, DQA1 in 500 to 550, DPA1 in 600 to 610, and DPB1 in approximately 450. A handful of DR-DQ haplotypes were handled as single units for association and clustering because linkage in the cohort was strong. Among 398 genotyped donors of the cohort, an average of approximately 250,000 unique TCR beta nucleotide sequences were sequenced per donor, about a sixth of them non-productive. The paper as a whole reports these results and caveats: In a later analysis, most CMV-associated TCR beta chains were found to appear HLA-restricted, with HLA associations seemingly driven largely by CMV exposure. Only TCR beta chains were sequenced in this cohort, and the absence of alpha or paired-chain data limited detectable features. While some public TCRs were present in many individuals, most TCR sequences turned up only very rarely across donors. In a later analysis, the rate of TCR association differed among HLA loci, with DRB1 alleles having the most associated TCRs and HLA-C alleles having the fewest. In an earlier analysis of approximately 590 of the donors, most TCR beta V segments appeared in productive rearrangements about 87% or about 30% of the time, broadly matching IMGT annotations. The 87-base-pair reads could not distinguish some IMGT-functional V segments, including TRBV6-2 and TRBV6-3, so those segments were excluded. Roughly uniform sequencing depth across donors was assumed in presence/absence analyses, although this assumption may not hold. A later genetic analysis reported fewer N-insertions in productive TCRs among donors in an Asian-associated ancestry cluster than the roughly 700-donor mean. In a later analysis, 16,951 TCR beta sequences were associated with specific HLA alleles at a false discovery rate of 0.05. In vitro tests confirmed that a few of the cytomegalovirus-associated TCR beta chains recognize cytomegalovirus antigens. V-gene and J-gene trimming of TCR beta chains was associated with a missense DCLRE1C variant in a later genetic analysis, and the association was replicated in an independent cohort. Several of the top co-occurrence clusters appeared to be linked to parvovirus B19, influenza, CMV and Epstein-Barr virus, according to a later analysis. A group of highly shared sequence variants was considered likely to be a technical artifact of the sequencing pipeline. Because counts were too low, some 16 rarely observed V segments, including chromosome 9 orphons, were excluded from the earlier analysis of 587 of the donors. In a later analysis, HLA-associated TCR beta chains showed more clonal expansion and lower generation probabilities than non-associated chains that were equally common. According to the authors, the approach could potentially be generalized to other disease states and immunological phenotypes. When HLA alleles, especially DR and DQ, strongly co-occurred, attributing TCR associations to individual alleles was difficult. Immune exposure information for the cohort was limited to CMV serostatus. The classifier was reported to diagnose cytomegalovirus status with high specificity and sensitivity in both the original cohort and the validation cohort. Correlated functional status among segregating V segments might reflect linkage disequilibrium, but an unknown experimental factor could not be ruled out. A further reported finding was that TCR beta sequences accurately predicted the HLA-A and HLA-B alleles for most subjects in the first cohort. In the study, 164 TCR beta chains were listed as associated with cytomegalovirus. Because HLA typing was unavailable for some donors at each locus, only the typed subset was used in association tests.

The CDR3 starts with the cysteine, ends with the phenylalanine, and has 18 residues. Only CDR3 DNA remains: 54 bases, in frame from the first base. The receptor library was made with the immunoSEQ multiplex PCR assay. The multiplex PCR relied on a mix of 60 forward primers for TCR Vbeta segments and 13 reverse primers for TCR Jbeta segments. The CDR3 region of rearranged TCR beta genes was amplified from genomic DNA with a multiplex PCR assay. The Illumina HiSeq System was used to sequence the amplified TCR beta libraries as 87-base-pair reads. Per the original workflow: In a later analysis, tens of millions of unique TCR beta chains were counted across the approximately 640 repertoires, and approximately 11 million of these chains were shared by at least two donors. Raw reads were error-corrected and collapsed into unique sequences with a nearest-neighbor algorithm that merged closely related sequences to remove PCR and sequencing errors. To assign V, D and J gene segments, CDR3 sequences were aligned to IMGT reference sequences. For a sequence to be retained, a match of at least six nucleotides to both a V gene segment and a J gene segment was required. A rearrangement counted as productive if the CDR3 had no stop codons and remained in frame with V and J, and every other rearrangement counted as non-productive. CDR3 was defined by IMGT convention, running from the second conserved V-encoded cysteine to the conserved J-encoded phenylalanine. The earlier analysis of about 620 of the donors excluded sequences that lacked an unambiguous match to a single V gene segment. In an earlier analysis of some 590 of the donors, a V segment was called functional when productive rearrangements were above 56.7%, and segregating when the standard deviation between donors exceeded 5%. A statistical classification framework was built for diagnosing cytomegalovirus status from the catalog of TCR beta chain sequences. V and J gene assignment, in a later analysis, came from comparing TCR nucleotide sequences with IMGT/GENE-DB human TR gene sequences. In a later analysis, CDR3 sequences and most-parsimonious VDJ recombination scenarios were assigned using the TCRdist pipeline. A later analysis defined each TCR beta chain by its CDR3 amino acid sequence plus V-gene family, and excluded reads lacking a unique V-gene family. A later analysis removed nearly 600 highly shared, low-generation-probability nucleotide sequences to deal with suspected cross-contamination and a sequencing artifact. In a later analysis, a clonal expansion index was calculated for each public chain from normalized within-repertoire ranks of inferred template counts. A later analysis computed generation probabilities with a VDJ recombination model fitted to out-of-frame rearrangements, and checked the results against IGoR. In a later analysis, TCR-TCR, TCR-HLA and TCR-CMV co-occurrence was scored with hypergeometric tests, and a repertoire-size bias correction was applied to TCR pairs. False discovery rates were estimated in a later analysis by permuting HLA or CMV assignments 20 times. In a later analysis, co-occurring TCRs were grouped using DBSCAN, with TCRdist sequence similarity added in when clustering inside HLA-allele-positive subsets. Repertoires with fewer than 30,000 or more than 120,000 public chains were left out of co-occurrence clustering, as were four to six repertoires with anomalous nucleotide sharing. Drawn from immuneACCESS, this table holds only the in-frame rearrangements with V and J called that TCRdb kept. Clones are partly lost; checked studies trace under half to an unresolved V gene and leave the rest unexplained. V and J calls and clone size follow that table, whereas D and trimming were derived from the DNA. The sample table holds under 70,000 clones, of which around two thirds were seen once. The ten most abundant clones make up just under 20% of the sample.

This clone was seen only once. There is no known antigen for this receptor. No per-base quality is available; no much larger clone lies one base away. In total, over 600 healthy bone marrow donors made up the cohort. Cohort members were all nominally healthy when sampled, although unrecorded immune exposures were likely present. The donor was CMV seropositive and belonged to the group of a few hundred seropositive cohort members. Every donor gave a peripheral blood sample, and the peripheral blood mononuclear cells from that sample were used for TCR beta sequencing. Genomic DNA extraction from the blood cell samples was performed with the Qiagen DNeasy Blood Extraction Kit.

The sequenced sample consisted of PBMCs. The receptor's source is a woman aged 55-70 years in good health and CMV-seropositive. The rearrangement joined TRBV21-1 to TRBJ1-2; no DNA check was done on the table's D call, TRBD1. TRBV21-1 is classified as a pseudogene. The DNA sequence is given as TGTGCCAGCAGCAAAGTATCAAGGACAGGGAATACAGACTATGGCTACACCTTC. It encodes CASSKVSRTGNTDYGYTF.